A selection of T cell receptor beta chains follows, all from one sample in a study of blood T cell repertoires in COVID-19. Clones were sequenced by immunoSEQ multiplex PCR, and TCRdb holds only the in-frame ones, with some missing. The sample includes roughly 500,000 clones, about 88% of them seen just once. What was sequenced was PBMCs or T cells enriched from blood (not recorded which). These receptors were taken from a woman in her fifties or sixties who had recovered from COVID-19. Each CDR3 is given with its conserved first and last residue. A D gene is named only where the DNA matches it firmly. Size tells how often a clone was seen (once, few, many) or the class of an expanded clone, and some rows leave it out.

clone size	CDR3 length	D gene	V gene	J gene	CDR3 protein	CDR3 DNA
NA	14	TRBD1	TRBV10-3	TRBJ2-5	CAIGGQGVWETQYF	TGTGCCATCGGCGGACAGGGGGTATGGGAGACCCAGTACTTC
NA	16	NA	TRBV10-1	TRBJ2-3	CASRENRRCGTDTQYF	TGCGCCAGCCGGGAGAACAGGCGATGCGGCACAGATACGCAGTATTTT
once	15	NA	TRBV5-1	TRBJ1-2	CASSLGPESNYGYTF	TGCGCCAGCAGCTTGGGTCCCGAGTCTAACTATGGCTACACCTTC
NA	13	NA	TRBV7-9	TRBJ1-2	CASSLGVSSGYTF	TGTGCCAGCAGCTTAGGCGTGAGTAGTGGCTACACCTTC
NA	13	NA	TRBV2	TRBJ1-2	CASTLLGADGYTF	TGTGCCAGCACCCTCTTGGGGGCAGATGGCTACACCTTC
NA	15	TRBD2	TRBV10-3	TRBJ2-3	CAISALAGGTDTQYF	TGTGCCATCAGTGCACTAGCGGGGGGCACAGATACGCAGTATTTT
NA	14	NA	TRBV5-4	TRBJ1-5	CASSSSYSNQPQHF	TGTGCCAGCAGCTCCAGTTATAGCAATCAGCCCCAGCATTTT
once	14	TRBD1	TRBV18	TRBJ1-2	CASSPQQGNYGYTF	TGTGCCAGCTCACCACAACAGGGGAACTATGGCTACACCTTC
NA	15	NA	TRBV5-1	TRBJ2-5	CASSLASGGLETQYF	TGCGCCAGCAGCTTGGCCTCAGGGGGGCTGGAGACCCAGTACTTC
NA	16	NA	TRBV6-1	TRBJ1-2	CASSEALRQIPYGYTF	TGTGCCAGCAGTGAAGCCCTCCGACAGATCCCCTATGGCTACACCTTC
NA	15	TRBD2	TRBV6-5	TRBJ2-2	CASRAGILNTGELFF	TGTGCCAGCAGAGCGGGGATCCTGAACACCGGGGAGCTGTTTTTT
NA	14	NA	TRBV6-1	TRBJ2-2	CASSEPTNTGELFF	TGTGCCAGCAGTGAACCAACGAACACCGGGGAGCTGTTTTTT
NA	14	NA	TRBV10-1	TRBJ1-1	CASSESTANTEAFF	TGCGCCAGCAGTGAGTCGACAGCGAACACTGAAGCTTTCTTT
NA	13	NA	TRBV28	TRBJ1-5	CASDSYSNQPQHF	TGTGCCAGCGACAGCTATAGCAATCAGCCCCAGCATTTT
NA	14	NA	TRBV6-5	TRBJ1-5	CASTPSSGNQPQHF	TGTGCCAGCACCCCGAGCTCCGGGAATCAGCCCCAGCATTTT
NA	17	TRBD2	TRBV5-1	TRBJ2-5	CASSLVPSGGSQETQYF	TGCGCCAGCAGCTTGGTTCCTAGCGGGGGGTCCCAAGAGACCCAGTACTTC
NA	18	TRBD1	TRBV19	TRBJ2-3	CASSMGMGTGFYTDTQYF	TGTGCCAGTAGTATGGGGATGGGGACAGGGTTTTACACAGATACGCAGTATTTT
NA	15	NA	TRBV7-8	TRBJ1-6	CASSLAAVRESPLHF	TGTGCCAGCAGCTTAGCTGCCGTGAGGGAATCACCCCTCCACTTT
NA	14	TRBD2	TRBV6-5	TRBJ2-5	CASSYSGGGETQYF	TGTGCCAGCAGTTACAGTGGCGGGGGGGAGACCCAGTACTTC
once	14	NA	TRBV5-1	TRBJ2-2	CASSPAGSTGELFF	TGCGCCAGCAGCCCGGCCGGGAGCACCGGGGAGCTGTTTTTT
NA	16	TRBD1	TRBV25-1	TRBJ2-3	CARQDRDNASTDTQYF	TGTGCCAGGCAGGACAGGGATAACGCTAGCACAGATACGCAGTATTTT
NA	17	NA	TRBV21-1	TRBJ1-6	CASSKFEGSDYNSPLHF	TGTGCCAGCAGCAAATTCGAAGGGAGTGATTATAATTCACCCCTCCACTTT
few	15	NA	TRBV11-3	TRBJ2-7	CASSYRTVASYEQYF	TGTGCCAGCAGCTATCGGACAGTAGCTTCCTACGAGCAGTACTTC
NA	15	NA	TRBV27	TRBJ2-3	CASSFRQGFTDTQYF	TGTGCCAGCAGTTTCAGGCAGGGGTTCACAGATACGCAGTATTTT
few	15	NA	TRBV24-1	TRBJ1-3	CATSDPTGTGNTIYF	TGTGCCACCAGTGATCCCACAGGGACTGGAAACACCATATATTTT
NA	13	NA	TRBV28	TRBJ2-7	CASSLYSTYEQYF	TGTGCCAGCAGTTTATACAGTACCTACGAGCAGTACTTC